This record concerns one T cell receptor (beta chain) sequence. Its target is unknown. Trimming shortened V by 7 bases and J by 0 bases, and 10 bases separated the two germline ends. The CDR3 is 13 residues long. The germline V gene has CDR1 SQVTM and CDR2 ANQGSEA. These data are taken from a study of blood T cells in healthy people across ages. Study in general: The capture of about one barcoded beta molecule per two T cells was achieved by template switching.

Study-wide results and limits: Reliance upon unsorted PBMCs precluded definitive naive versus antigen-experienced comparison. Measured against age, TCR beta diversity per million T cells decreased in a roughly linear manner.

PCR was performed a second time for about 7 to 11 cycles using a sample-barcoded 5' primer and a J-beta primer mix. A 12-random-nucleotide template-switch adaptor tagged each cDNA molecule. TCRdb processed the 5' RACE reads anew with MiXCR; each CDR3 protein has one entry. Found here are 1.5 million to 2 million distinct CDR3 sequences, 28% of them singletons; the top ten hold around 7.7%. The material sequenced was blood. This clonotype was obtained from a woman in her thirties in good health. The V and J genes are TRBV29-1 and TRBJ2-1; no clear D gene. CDR3 amino acids: CSARTDSYNEQFF. CDR3 in DNA: TGCAGCGCACGGACGGACTCCTACAATGAGCAGTTCTTC.